Listed below are T cell receptor beta chains from one sample, sequenced in a study of regulatory T cells in long-lasting Graves disease. TCRdb recomputed calls from the multiplex PCR reads with MiXCR, one row per CDR3 protein. There are about 430,000 distinct CDR3 sequences in the sample; 15% occur only once, and over 7% lies in the top ten. These data were also filed under a second study, of T cells in Graves' hyperthyroidism and ophthalmopathy.

The sample consisted of peripheral blood mononuclear cells (PBMCs), taken at new diagnosis, from a patient treated with antithyroid drugs. These receptors originate from a woman between 35 and 50 years old with Graves disease. Both conserved end residues are part of each CDR3. D genes are given only for firm matches. Expanded clones are given a class, and other clones once, few, many or no size at all.

cdr3_length	v_call	j_call	d_call	clone_size	cdr3_aa	cdr3_nt
14	TRBV11-2	TRBJ2-5	.	many	CASSSRSGVETQYF	TGTGCCAGCAGCTCTCGTTCAGGGGTCGAGACCCAGTACTTC
15	TRBV11-3	TRBJ2-3	TRBD2	.	CASSLDGRRTDTQYF	TGTGCCAGCAGCTTAGACGGGAGGAGGACAGATACGCAGTATTTT
15	TRBV2	TRBJ2-3	.	many	CASRIGWGPTDTQYF	TGTGCCAGCAGGATAGGCTGGGGGCCCACAGATACGCAGTATTTT
13	TRBV7-9	TRBJ2-5	.	many	CASSFRGEETQYF	TGTGCCAGCAGCTTTAGAGGGGAAGAGACCCAGTACTTC
15	TRBV7-2	TRBJ1-1	TRBD1	many	CASSPHRGLDTEAFF	TGTGCCAGCAGCCCACACAGGGGGCTGGACACTGAAGCTTTCTTT
14	TRBV28	TRBJ2-7	TRBD1	.	CASRRDRGRSEQYF	TGTGCCAGCAGGCGGGACAGGGGGCGAAGCGAGCAGTACTTC
18	TRBV3-1	TRBJ2-7	TRBD2	.	CASSLTFPTSGSSYEQYF	TGTGCCAGCAGTCTCACCTTCCCCACTAGCGGCAGCTCCTACGAGCAGTACTTC
17	TRBV5-1	TRBJ2-3	TRBD2	few	CASSLGGTSGGSDTQYF	TGCGCCAGCAGCTTGGGGGGGACTAGCGGAGGGTCAGATACGCAGTATTTT
14	TRBV12-3/TRBV12-4	TRBJ1-1	.	many	CASSLLGENTEAFF	TGTGCCAGCAGTTTACTGGGAGAGAACACTGAAGCTTTCTTT
15	TRBV7-3	TRBJ2-3	TRBD2	once	CASSQSGSIADAQYF	TGTGCCAGCAGCCAAAGCGGGAGTATAGCAGATGCGCAGTATTTT
16	TRBV27	TRBJ2-2	TRBD2	many	CASSRLAGEGTGELFF	TGTGCCAGCAGCCGACTAGCGGGAGAGGGCACCGGGGAGCTGTTTTTT
13	TRBV25-1	TRBJ2-1	.	many	CASSDGSYNEQFF	TGTGCCAGCTCCGATGGCTCCTACAATGAGCAGTTCTTC
14	TRBV12-3/TRBV12-4	TRBJ2-5	TRBD1	many	CASSQGQDQETQYF	TGTGCCAGCAGCCAAGGACAGGACCAAGAGACCCAGTACTTC
14	TRBV5-6	TRBJ2-7	TRBD1	many	CASRPTGGLGEQYF	TGTGCCAGCAGACCGACAGGGGGATTGGGTGAGCAGTACTTC
13	TRBV28	TRBJ1-1	.	few	CASSPAWNTEAFF	TGTGCCAGCAGTCCCGCGTGGAACACTGAAGCTTTCTTT
14	TRBV4-1	TRBJ2-5	.	many	CASSQEGQEETQYF	TGCGCCAGCAGCCAAGAGGGACAAGAAGAGACCCAGTACTTC
12	TRBV12-3/TRBV12-4	TRBJ1-2	.	few	CASSSGGMGYTF	TGTGCCAGCAGTTCAGGTGGGATGGGCTACACCTTC
16	TRBV5-1	TRBJ2-3	.	few	CASSLDPPTGTDTQYF	TGCGCCAGCAGCTTGGACCCTCCCACAGGGACAGATACGCAGTATTTT
15	TRBV5-6	TRBJ2-1	TRBD2	.	CASSLALAGGNEQFF	TGTGCCAGCAGCTTGGCACTAGCGGGCGGCAATGAGCAGTTCTTC
12	TRBV29-1	TRBJ2-2	.	few	CSVGANTGELFF	TGCAGCGTTGGTGCGAACACCGGGGAGCTGTTTTTT
12	TRBV19	TRBJ1-2	TRBD1	many	CATQGADYGYTF	TGTGCCACACAGGGGGCGGACTATGGCTACACCTTC
17	TRBV2	TRBJ2-1	.	many	CASSDWLVTIRYNEQFF	TGTGCCAGCAGTGATTGGCTAGTTACGATTCGGTACAATGAGCAGTTCTTC
13	TRBV5-6	TRBJ2-3	.	many	CASSLPGSDTQYF	TGTGCCAGCAGCTTGCCAGGGTCAGATACGCAGTATTTT
17	TRBV28	TRBJ1-5	TRBD1	many	CASSLGTGGLIEQPQHF	TGTGCCAGCAGTCTGGGGACAGGGGGCTTAATAGAGCAGCCCCAGCATTTT
15	TRBV4-1	TRBJ2-3	.	.	CASSRIFERADTQYF	TGCGCCAGCAGCCGCATATTTGAAAGGGCAGATACGCAGTATTTT
15	TRBV12-3/TRBV12-4	TRBJ1-1	TRBD1	many	CASSLTRDRDTEAFF	TGTGCCAGCAGTTTGACTAGGGACAGAGACACTGAAGCTTTCTTT
14	TRBV30	TRBJ2-7	.	many	CAWSVPQTLYEQYF	TGTGCCTGGAGTGTCCCGCAGACCCTCTACGAGCAGTACTTC
13	TRBV20-1	TRBJ1-6	.	many	CSARGTENSPLHF	TGCAGTGCTAGAGGGACAGAAAATTCACCCCTCCACTTT
16	TRBV30	TRBJ2-3	TRBD2	few	CAWSVLWAGDTDTQYF	TGTGCCTGGAGTGTACTTTGGGCGGGAGACACAGATACGCAGTATTTT
14	TRBV12-3/TRBV12-4	TRBJ1-2	.	once	CASSFGGPGTGYTF	TGTGCCAGCAGTTTTGGGGGCCCCGGGACTGGCTACACCTTC
15	TRBV6-1	TRBJ1-1	TRBD1	many	CASSEGQGTWAEAFF	TGTGCCAGCAGTGAGGGACAGGGAACCTGGGCTGAAGCTTTCTTT
11	TRBV20-1	TRBJ1-1	.	many	CSARDFTEAFF	TGCAGTGCTAGAGACTTCACTGAAGCTTTCTTT
15	TRBV20-1	TRBJ2-1	.	few	CSAPRPPRSRNEQFF	TGCAGTGCTCCTAGGCCGCCGAGGAGTAGGAATGAGCAGTTCTTC
17	TRBV5-5	TRBJ2-1	.	.	CASSFLRFGPFIDEQFF	TGTGCCAGCAGCTTTTTACGCTTTGGTCCTTTTATCGATGAGCAGTTCTTC
16	TRBV6-1	TRBJ2-7	TRBD2	few	CASSVLAGGSSYEQYF	TGTGCCAGCAGTGTGCTAGCGGGAGGGAGCTCCTACGAGCAGTACTTC
13	TRBV25-1	TRBJ1-1	.	few	CASSDWGGAEAFF	TGTGCCAGCAGTGACTGGGGAGGCGCTGAAGCTTTCTTT
14	TRBV10-1	TRBJ2-3	.	many	CASSGAGFGDTQYF	TGCGCCAGCAGTGGGGCAGGGTTCGGGGATACGCAGTATTTT
15	TRBV27	TRBJ2-3	TRBD2	many	CASKPGLAVTDTQYF	TGTGCCAGCAAACCGGGACTAGCGGTCACAGATACGCAGTATTTT
18	TRBV9	TRBJ2-5	TRBD2	many	CASSAHTGTSGIQETQYF	TGTGCCAGCAGCGCTCATACCGGGACTAGCGGGATTCAAGAGACCCAGTACTTC
13	TRBV20-1	TRBJ1-5	.	many	CSAYSNLNQPQHF	TGCAGTGCTTACAGCAATCTCAATCAGCCCCAGCATTTT
14	TRBV18	TRBJ1-5	.	many	CASSLRAGGQPQHF	TGTGCCAGCTCACTCCGGGCCGGGGGACAGCCCCAGCATTTT
14	TRBV12-3/TRBV12-4	TRBJ1-6	TRBD1	many	CASSPQGETEPLHF	TGTGCCAGCAGTCCGCAGGGGGAGACGGAACCCCTCCACTTT
12	TRBV9	TRBJ2-1	.	.	CASSVGGDEQFF	TGTGCCAGCAGCGTAGGAGGGGATGAGCAGTTCTTC
14	TRBV7-3	TRBJ2-1	TRBD2	many	CASSLTRERDEQFF	TGTGCCAGCAGCCTAACGCGGGAGCGGGATGAGCAGTTCTTC
16	TRBV28	TRBJ2-3	.	many	CASSFWDKGITDTQYF	TGTGCCAGCAGTTTCTGGGACAAGGGAATCACAGATACGCAGTATTTT
15	TRBV19	TRBJ1-4	.	many	CASSGIGTDYEKLFF	TGTGCCAGTAGTGGAATCGGGACGGACTATGAAAAACTGTTTTTT
17	TRBV7-9	TRBJ2-1	.	many	CASTGGRPPSSYNEQFF	TGTGCCAGCACCGGTGGGAGACCGCCGAGCTCCTACAATGAGCAGTTCTTC